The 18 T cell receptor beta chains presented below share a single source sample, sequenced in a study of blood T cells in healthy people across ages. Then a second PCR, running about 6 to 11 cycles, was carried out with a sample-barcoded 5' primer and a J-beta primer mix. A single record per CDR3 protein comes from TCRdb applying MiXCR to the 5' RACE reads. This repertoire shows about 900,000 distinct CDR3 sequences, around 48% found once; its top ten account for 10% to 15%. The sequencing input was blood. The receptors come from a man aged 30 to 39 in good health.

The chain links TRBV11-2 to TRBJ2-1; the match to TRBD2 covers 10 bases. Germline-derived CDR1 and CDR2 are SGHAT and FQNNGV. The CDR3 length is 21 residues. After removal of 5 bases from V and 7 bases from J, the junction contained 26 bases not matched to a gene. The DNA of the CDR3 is TGTGCCAGCAGCCCTCGAAAAAGCGGGAACAGCGGGGGGGCCGTATGGAATGAGCAGTTCTTC. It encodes CASSPRKSGNSGGAVWNEQFF.

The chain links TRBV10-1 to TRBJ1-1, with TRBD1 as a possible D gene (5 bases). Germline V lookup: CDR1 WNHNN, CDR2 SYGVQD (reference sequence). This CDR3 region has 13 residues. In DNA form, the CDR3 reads TGCGCTAGACCCGGGACCGAGAACACTGAAGCTTTCTTT. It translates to CARPGTENTEAFF.

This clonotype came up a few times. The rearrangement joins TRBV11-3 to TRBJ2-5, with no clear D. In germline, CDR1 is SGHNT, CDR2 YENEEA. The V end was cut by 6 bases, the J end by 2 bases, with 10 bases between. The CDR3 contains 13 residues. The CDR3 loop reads CASRSGRQETQYF. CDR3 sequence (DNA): TGTGCCAGCAGAAGTGGGCGGCAAGAGACCCAGTACTTC. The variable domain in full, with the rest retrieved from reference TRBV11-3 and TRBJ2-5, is EAGVVQSPRYKIIEKKQPVAFWCNPISGHNTLYWYLQNLGQGPELLIRYENEEAVDDSQLPKDRFSAERLKGVDSTLKIQPAELGDSAVYLCASRSGRQETQYFGPGTRLLVL.

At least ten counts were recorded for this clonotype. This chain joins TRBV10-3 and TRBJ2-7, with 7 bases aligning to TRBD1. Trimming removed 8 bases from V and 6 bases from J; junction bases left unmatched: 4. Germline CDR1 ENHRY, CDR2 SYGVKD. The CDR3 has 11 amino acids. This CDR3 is CAIVAGGEQYF. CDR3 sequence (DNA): TGTGCCATCGTGGCAGGGGGCGAGCAGTACTTC.

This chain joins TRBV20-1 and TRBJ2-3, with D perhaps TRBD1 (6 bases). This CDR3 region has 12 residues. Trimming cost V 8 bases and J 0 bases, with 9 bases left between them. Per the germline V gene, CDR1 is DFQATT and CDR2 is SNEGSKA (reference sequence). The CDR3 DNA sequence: TGCAGTCCGGGACAAAGCACAGATACGCAGTATTTT. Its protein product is CSPGQSTDTQYF.

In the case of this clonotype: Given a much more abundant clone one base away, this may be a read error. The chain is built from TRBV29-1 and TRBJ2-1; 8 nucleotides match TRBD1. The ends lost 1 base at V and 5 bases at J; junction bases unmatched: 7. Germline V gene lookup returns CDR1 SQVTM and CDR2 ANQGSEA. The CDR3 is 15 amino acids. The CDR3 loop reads CSVEVRGRRNNEQFF. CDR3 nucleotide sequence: TGCAGCGTTGAAGTCAGGGGGCGCAGAAACAATGAGCAGTTCTTC.

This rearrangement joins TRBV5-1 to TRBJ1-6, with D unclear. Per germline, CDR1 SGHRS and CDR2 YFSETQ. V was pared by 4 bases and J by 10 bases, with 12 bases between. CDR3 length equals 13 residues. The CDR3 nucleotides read TGCGCCAGCAGCCTCCCGGAGGGATCACCCCTCCACTTT. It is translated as CASSLPEGSPLHF.

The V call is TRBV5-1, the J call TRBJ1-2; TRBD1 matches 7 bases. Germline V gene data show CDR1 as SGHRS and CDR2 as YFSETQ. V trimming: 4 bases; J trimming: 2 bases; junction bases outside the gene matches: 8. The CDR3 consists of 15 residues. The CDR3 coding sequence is TGCGCCAGCAGCGCCTATTCGACAGGGAACTATGGCTACACCTTC. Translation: CASSAYSTGNYGYTF.

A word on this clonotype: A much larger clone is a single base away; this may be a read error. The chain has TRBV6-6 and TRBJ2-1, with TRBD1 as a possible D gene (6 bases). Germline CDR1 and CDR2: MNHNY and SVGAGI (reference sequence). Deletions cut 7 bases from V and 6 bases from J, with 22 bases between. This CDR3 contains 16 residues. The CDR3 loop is CASNPMRRTEVNEQFF. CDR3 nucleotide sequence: TGTGCCAGCAACCCCATGCGGCGGACAGAGGTCAATGAGCAGTTCTTC.

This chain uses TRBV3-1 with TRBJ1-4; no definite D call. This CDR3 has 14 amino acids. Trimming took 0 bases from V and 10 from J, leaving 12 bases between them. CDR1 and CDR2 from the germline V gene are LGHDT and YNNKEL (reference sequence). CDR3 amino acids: CASSQDYTKGKLFF. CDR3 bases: TGTGCCAGCAGCCAAGATTACACAAAAGGAAAACTGTTTTTT.

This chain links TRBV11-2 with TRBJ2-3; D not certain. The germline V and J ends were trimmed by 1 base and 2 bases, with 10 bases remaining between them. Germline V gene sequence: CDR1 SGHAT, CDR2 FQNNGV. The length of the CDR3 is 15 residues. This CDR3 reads CASSLGADLTDTQYF. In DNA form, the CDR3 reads TGTGCCAGCAGCTTAGGTGCGGACCTCACAGATACGCAGTATTTT.

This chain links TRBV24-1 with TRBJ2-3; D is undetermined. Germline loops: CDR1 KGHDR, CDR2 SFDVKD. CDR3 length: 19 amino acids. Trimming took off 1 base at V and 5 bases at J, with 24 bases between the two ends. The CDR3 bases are TGTGCCACCAGTGATTTTCGGAGTGGGGTGTGGACCGAACAAGATACGCAGTATTTT. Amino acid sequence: CATSDFRSGVWTEQDTQYF.

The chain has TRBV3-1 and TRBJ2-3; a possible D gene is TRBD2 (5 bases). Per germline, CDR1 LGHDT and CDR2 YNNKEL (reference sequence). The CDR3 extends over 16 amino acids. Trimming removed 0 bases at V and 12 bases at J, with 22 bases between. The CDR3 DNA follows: TGTGCCAGCAGCCAAGATGGAAGAGGCGGGCTAGCTAACCAGTATTTT. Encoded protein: CASSQDGRGGLANQYF.

This CDR3 reads CSATGQTSNEQFF. The DNA of the CDR3 is TGCAGTGCCACCGGACAGACGAGCAATGAGCAGTTCTTC. The V call is TRBV20-1, the J call TRBJ2-1, with D possibly being TRBD1 (6 bases). CDR1 and CDR2 (germline): DFQATT, SNEGSKA (reference sequence). V lost 6 bases to trimming and J lost 6 bases, with 15 bases between them. The CDR3 loop spans 13 amino acids.

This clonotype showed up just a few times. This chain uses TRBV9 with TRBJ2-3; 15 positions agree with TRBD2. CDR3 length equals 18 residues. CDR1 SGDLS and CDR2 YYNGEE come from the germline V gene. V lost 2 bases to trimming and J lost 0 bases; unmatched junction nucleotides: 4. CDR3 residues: CASSVGTSGGRSTDTQYF. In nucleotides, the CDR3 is TGTGCCAGCAGCGTCGGGACTAGCGGGGGGAGGAGCACAGATACGCAGTATTTT.

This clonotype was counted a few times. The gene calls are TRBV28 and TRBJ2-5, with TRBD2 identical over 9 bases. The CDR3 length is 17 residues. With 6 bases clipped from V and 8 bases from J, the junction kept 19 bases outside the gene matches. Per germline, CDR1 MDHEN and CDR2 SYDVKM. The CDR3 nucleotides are TGTGCCAGCAGCCCTAAGTCTAAGAGCGGGGGGCCTTCTACCCAGTACTTC. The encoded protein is CASSPKSKSGGPSTQYF.

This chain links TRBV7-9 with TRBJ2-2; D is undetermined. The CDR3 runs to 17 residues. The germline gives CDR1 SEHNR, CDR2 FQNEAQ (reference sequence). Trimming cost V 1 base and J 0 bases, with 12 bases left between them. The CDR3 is CASSLGGARANTGELFF. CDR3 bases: TGTGCCAGCAGCTTAGGAGGAGCTCGGGCGAACACCGGGGAGCTGTTTTTT.

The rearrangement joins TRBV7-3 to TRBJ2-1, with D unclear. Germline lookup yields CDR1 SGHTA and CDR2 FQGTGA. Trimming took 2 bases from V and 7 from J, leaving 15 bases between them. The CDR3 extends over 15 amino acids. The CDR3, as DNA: TGTGCCAGCAGCTTATCGCCCGCCCGAGTAAATGAGCAGTTCTTC. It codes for CASSLSPARVNEQFF.